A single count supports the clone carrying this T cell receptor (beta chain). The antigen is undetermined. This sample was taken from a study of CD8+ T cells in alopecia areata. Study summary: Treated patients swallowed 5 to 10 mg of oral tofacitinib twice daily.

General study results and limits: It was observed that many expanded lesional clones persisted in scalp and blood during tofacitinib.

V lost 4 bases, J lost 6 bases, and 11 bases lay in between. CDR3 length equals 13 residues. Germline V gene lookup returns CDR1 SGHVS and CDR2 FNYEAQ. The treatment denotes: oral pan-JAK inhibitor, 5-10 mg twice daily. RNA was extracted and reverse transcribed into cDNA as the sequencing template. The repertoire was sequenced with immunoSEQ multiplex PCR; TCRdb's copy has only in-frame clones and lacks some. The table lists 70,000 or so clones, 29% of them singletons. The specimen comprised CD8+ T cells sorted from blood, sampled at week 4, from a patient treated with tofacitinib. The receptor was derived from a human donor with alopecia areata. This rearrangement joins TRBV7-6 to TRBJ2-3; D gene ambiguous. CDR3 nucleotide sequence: TGTGCCAGCAGCTCCTCTAGAGCGGATACGCAGTATTTT. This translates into CASSSSRADTQYF.